In this sample, the clone carrying this TCR delta chain turned up a few times. Its matching antigen is unknown. The CDR3 runs 17 residues. The V end was cut by 9 bases, the J end by 0 bases, with 23 bases between. Germline CDR1 TSWWSYY, CDR2 QGS. The sample comes from a study of Vδ1+ human thymocytes. Study-wide results and limits: Thymic delta-chain repertoires held around 20% Vdelta2 sequences and few Vdelta3, despite high sort purity. Thymic TRG and TRD repertoires appeared highly polyclonal.

The template was reverse-transcribed extracted RNA. CDR3 amplicons came from multiplex PCR with pooled V-gene forward and constant-region reverse primers. TCRdb made new clone calls on the multiplex PCR reads using CATT. The sample contains under 85,000 delta-chain clones, more than 30% of which appear only once. The rearrangement links TRDV1 to TRDJ1; no firm D call. Sequenced sample: Vdelta1+ gamma-delta thymocytes from the thymus. The subset denotes: FACS-sorted CD3+ TCRalphabeta- TCRVdelta1+ TCRVdelta2- thymocytes. This receptor was taken from a boy in the first two years of life who had congenital heart surgery. For the CDR3, the DNA is TGTGCTCTGTCTACGAAGGGCGCGGGTGGGTACACCGATAAACTCATCTTT. Protein sequence: CALSTKGAGGYTDKLIF.